Shown below are 18 T cell receptor beta chains from a single sample sequenced in a study of beta chain features in type 1 diabetes. Overall study findings and caveats: All four CD4+ subsets from Type 1 diabetes patients carried moderately but significantly shorter TCRB CDR3s.

For these TCRs, the target antigens are not known. Sequencing targeted expressed TCRB transcripts, as all isolated RNA had been reverse transcribed. Method: immunoSEQ multiplex PCR; TCRdb's copy keeps in-frame clones and lacks some. This table holds roughly 330,000 clones, around an eighth found once. The sequencing input was naive CD4+ T cells from blood. The receptors were gathered from a woman between 18 and 29 years old with type 1 diabetes.

This chain joins TRBV6-5 and TRBJ2-5, with D maybe TRBD2 (5 bases). This CDR3 is 14 amino acids long. V lost 6 bases, J lost 5 bases, and 16 bases lay in between. Germline CDR1 and CDR2: MNHEY and SVGAGI. The DNA of the CDR3 is TGTGCCAGCAGGCCGAGGTCGCCGGGGGAGACCCAGTACTTC. This gives the protein CASRPRSPGETQYF.

This clone has just a few counts. This sequence joins TRBV5-1 and TRBJ2-1; a weak D match, TRBD1 (5 bases). V dropped 6 bases and J dropped 2 bases, with 9 bases sitting between them. CDR3 length: 13 amino acids. Per germline, CDR1 SGHRS and CDR2 YFSETQ. The DNA of the CDR3 is TGCGCCAGCAACCCAGGGACCTACAATGAGCAGTTCTTC. Translation gives CASNPGTYNEQFF.

This clone was recorded a few times. The rearrangement joins TRBV30 to TRBJ2-1; 7 bases agree with TRBD1. This CDR3 is 12 amino acids long. Looked up from germline, CDR1 is GTSNPN and CDR2 is SVGIG (reference sequence). V shed 5 bases, J shed 6 bases, and the junction held 4 bases outside the gene matches. CDR3 in amino acids: CAWGDSSNEQFF. For the CDR3, the DNA is TGTGCCTGGGGGGACAGCTCCAATGAGCAGTTCTTC.

V gene TRBV20-1 combines with J gene TRBJ2-5; 7 bases agree with TRBD2. This CDR3 is built from 10 residues. CDR1 and CDR2 (germline): DFQATT, SNEGSKA (reference sequence). V shed 7 bases and J 4 bases; nucleotides not matched to a gene: 0. The CDR3 coding sequence is TGCAGTGGCGGGAGAGAGACCCAGTACTTC. Translation gives CSGGRETQYF.

This chain uses TRBV29-1 with TRBJ2-1, with D perhaps TRBD1 (5 bases). This CDR3 is 16 amino acids long. Germline CDR1 reads SQVTM; CDR2 reads ANQGSEA. The germline V and J ends were trimmed by 4 bases and 1 base, with 17 bases remaining between them. CDR3 residues: CSVAHARGRSYNEQFF. CDR3 coding DNA: TGCAGCGTTGCCCATGCTAGGGGTCGGTCCTACAATGAGCAGTTCTTC.

This clone was counted only a few times. The V gene is TRBV2, the J gene TRBJ2-1; 11 nucleotides agree with TRBD2. The V gene end was trimmed by 5 bases and the J gene end by 4 bases; junction bases not matched to a gene: 4. Germline CDR1 is SNHLY and CDR2 is FYNNEI. The CDR3 covers 15 residues. The CDR3 nucleotides read TGTGCCAGCAGTCCAGGGACTAGCGGATACAATGAGCAGTTCTTC. Protein: CASSPGTSGYNEQFF.

In this sample, this clone turned up a few times. This chain joins TRBV19 and TRBJ2-7; D possibly corresponds to TRBD2 (6 bases). Trimming stripped 5 bases from V and 2 bases from J, with 16 bases between. Per germline, CDR1 LNHDA and CDR2 SQIVND (reference sequence). The CDR3 spans 15 residues. CDR3 loop: CASSDGTLDTYEQYF. The CDR3 nucleotides read TGTGCCAGTAGTGACGGGACTTTGGACACCTACGAGCAGTACTTC.

The chain employs TRBV2 and TRBJ1-1; D gene unclear. The CDR3 loop spans 15 amino acids. Germline CDR1 SNHLY, CDR2 FYNNEI. V was clipped by 3 bases and J by 2 bases, with 13 bases between them. The CDR3 nucleotides read TGTGCCAGCAGTGAGCCGGAGGGCCGAAACACTGAAGCTTTCTTT. Translated: CASSEPEGRNTEAFF. Together with reference TRBV2 and TRBJ1-1, the CDR3 gives the full variable domain: EPEVTQTPSHQVTQMGQEVILRCVPISNHLYFYWYRQILGQKVEFLVSFYNNEISEKSEIFDDQFSVERPDGSNFTLKIRSTKLEDSAMYFCASSEPEGRNTEAFFGQGTRLTVV.

This clone was recorded a few times. This chain joins TRBV28 and TRBJ2-7, with TRBD2 as a possible D gene (5 bases). The CDR3 has 13 amino acids. V lost 2 bases, J lost 3 bases, and 8 bases lay in between. The germline V gene has CDR1 MDHEN and CDR2 SYDVKM. CDR3 bases: TGTGCCAGCAGTTTACCTAGCTTCTACGAGCAGTACTTC. Its translation is CASSLPSFYEQYF.

This clone was seen more than once but under ten times. The chain carries TRBV5-4 and TRBJ1-5; 7 bases agree with TRBD1. CDR1 and CDR2 (germline): SGHNT, YYREEE (reference sequence). The CDR3 has 15 amino acids. V lost 0 bases, J lost 7 bases, and 7 bases stayed unmatched. Here the CDR3 DNA reads TGTGCCAGCAGCTTGGGGGGGGACAGTAGACAGCCCCAGCATTTT. This translates into CASSLGGDSRQPQHF.

V gene TRBV28 combines with J gene TRBJ1-5, with 7 bases lining up with TRBD1. Germline CDR1 is MDHEN and CDR2 is SYDVKM. Unmatched junction bases numbered 5, after V lost 3 bases and J lost 3 bases. The CDR3 sequence is 15 residues long. CDR3 nucleotide sequence: TGTGCCAGCAGTTTCCCCGGGACAGTCAATCAGCCCCAGCATTTT. The encoded protein is CASSFPGTVNQPQHF.

This chain joins TRBV6-5 and TRBJ1-2, with a weak D call TRBD1 (6 bases). The CDR3 contains 14 residues. Trimming removed 6 bases at V and 5 bases at J, with 16 bases between. Germline V lookup: CDR1 MNHEY, CDR2 SVGAGI. Written as DNA, the CDR3 is TGTGCCAGCAGCCGATCTGACAGGCAGTATGGCTACACCTTC. Protein: CASSRSDRQYGYTF.

The CDR3 sequence is CATRGRVDTEAFF. CDR3 bases: TGTGCCACAAGGGGAAGGGTGGACACTGAAGCTTTCTTT. This sequence joins TRBV10-3 and TRBJ1-1; tentatively, D is TRBD1 (5 bases). The CDR3 contains 13 residues. The V end was cut by 10 bases, the J end by 3 bases, with 15 bases between. From germline, CDR1 is ENHRY and CDR2 SYGVKD.

This clone was detected a few times. The rearrangement joins TRBV27 to TRBJ2-3, with D possibly being TRBD2 (6 bases). The length of the CDR3 is 13 residues. CDR1 is MNHEY and CDR2 is SMNVEV in the germline V gene (reference sequence). V dropped 10 bases and J dropped 2 bases, with 13 bases sitting between them. DNA for the CDR3: TGTGCCACCCGGGACTCGACCACAGATACGCAGTATTTT. This gives the protein CATRDSTTDTQYF.

This clone has more than one count but fewer than ten. V usage is TRBV9 and J usage is TRBJ2-7; 13 bases are a match to TRBD2. V lost 3 bases, J lost 3 bases, and 12 bases stayed unmatched. Looked up from germline, CDR1 is SGDLS and CDR2 is YYNGEE. The CDR3 contains 18 residues. The CDR3 is CASSAGGTGTSGIYEQYF. Written as DNA, the CDR3 is TGTGCCAGCAGCGCAGGGGGTACCGGGACTAGCGGGATCTACGAGCAGTACTTC.

The rearrangement links TRBV19 to TRBJ2-1; 8 positions agree with TRBD2. V gave up 2 bases and J gave up 4 bases; unmatched junction bases: 4. CDR3 size: 15 residues. The germline gives CDR1 LNHDA, CDR2 SQIVND (reference sequence). CDR3 DNA sequence: TGTGCCAGTAGTATAATACTAGCGGTGTACAATGAGCAGTTCTTC. Amino acids: CASSIILAVYNEQFF.

The chain couples TRBV30 to TRBJ2-1, with 10 bases matching TRBD2. Trimming took 4 bases from V and 4 from J; bases not matched to a gene: 7. The CDR3 runs to 15 residues. Germline CDR1 and CDR2: GTSNPN and SVGIG (reference sequence). This CDR3 reads CAWNALAGAYNEQFF. CDR3 coding DNA: TGTGCCTGGAACGCTCTAGCGGGAGCTTACAATGAGCAGTTCTTC. Together with reference TRBV30 and TRBJ2-1, the CDR3 gives the full variable domain: SQTIHQWPATLVQPVGSPLSLECTVEGTSNPNLYWYRQAAGRGLQLLFYSVGIGQISSEVPQNLSASRPQDRQFILSSKKLLLSDSGFYLCAWNALAGAYNEQFFGPGTRLTVL.

This clone was detected a few times. The rearrangement links TRBV18 to TRBJ2-7, with 11 bases lining up with TRBD2. Germline-derived CDR1 and CDR2 are KGHSH and LQKENI. CDR3 length: 13 residues. J was trimmed by 6 bases and V by 3 bases; bases with no gene match: 1. The CDR3 DNA is TGTGCCAGCTCACCCGGACTAGCGGGCGAGCAGTACTTC. Protein product: CASSPGLAGEQYF.